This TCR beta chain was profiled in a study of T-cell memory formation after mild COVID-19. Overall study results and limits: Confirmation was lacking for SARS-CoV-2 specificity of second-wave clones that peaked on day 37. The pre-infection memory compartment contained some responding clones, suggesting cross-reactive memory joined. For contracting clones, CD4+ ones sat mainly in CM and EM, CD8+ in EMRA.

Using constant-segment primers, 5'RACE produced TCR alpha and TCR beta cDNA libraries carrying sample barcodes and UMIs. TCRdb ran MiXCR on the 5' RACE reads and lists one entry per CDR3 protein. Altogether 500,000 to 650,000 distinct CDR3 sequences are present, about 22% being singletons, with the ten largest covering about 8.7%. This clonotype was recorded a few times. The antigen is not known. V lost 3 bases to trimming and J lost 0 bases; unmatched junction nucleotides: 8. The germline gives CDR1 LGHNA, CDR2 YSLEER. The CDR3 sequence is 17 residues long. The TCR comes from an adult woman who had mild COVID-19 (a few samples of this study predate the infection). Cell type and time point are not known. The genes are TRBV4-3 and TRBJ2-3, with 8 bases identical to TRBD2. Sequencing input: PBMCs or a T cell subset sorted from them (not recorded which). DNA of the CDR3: TGCGCCAGCAGCCACCTTTCTGCTAGCGGGAGCACAGATACGCAGTATTTT. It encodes CASSHLSASGSTDTQYF.